These 20 T cell receptor beta chains came from one sample sequenced in a study of blood T cell repertoires in COVID-19. Some clones are missing from TCRdb's copy, which holds only in-frame ones; the method was immunoSEQ multiplex PCR. The table lists roughly 440,000 clones, approximately 89% of them singletons. Specimen: peripheral blood. All receptors derive from a woman between 45 and 60 years old with COVID-19, enrolled during active disease.

The chain links TRBV27 to TRBJ1-2, with D possibly matching TRBD1 (5 bases). The CDR3 is made up of 14 amino acids. CDR1 and CDR2 (germline): MNHEY, SMNVEV (reference sequence). V gave up 0 bases and J gave up 3 bases, with 8 bases separating them. The CDR3 region is CASSLSDSYYGYTF. The CDR3 region has the DNA TGTGCCAGCAGTTTATCAGACAGCTACTATGGCTACACCTTC.

The chain employs TRBV30 and TRBJ1-4; possibly TRBD1 for D (5 bases). The germline CDR1 and CDR2 sequences are GTSNPN and SVGIG (reference sequence). The CDR3 has 11 amino acids. Trimming left V 4 bases short and J 11 bases short, with 11 bases between. CDR3 sequence: CAWTSGVKLFF. The CDR3 nucleotides are TGTGCCTGGACCTCGGGGGTGAAACTGTTTTTT.

CDR3 amino acids: CASSRENLGQGRSEQYF. Here the CDR3 DNA reads TGTGCCAGCAGCCGCGAAAACCTGGGACAGGGCCGCTCCGAGCAGTACTTC. The chain uses TRBV7-9 and TRBJ2-7; TRBD1 matches at 9 bases. This CDR3 comprises 17 residues. Trimming removed 5 bases from V and 6 bases from J; junction bases left unmatched: 17. The germline V gene encodes CDR1 SEHNR and CDR2 FQNEAQ (reference sequence).

This clone was seen more than once but under ten times. The chain links TRBV4-2 to TRBJ1-2; D is ambiguous. Germline assignment: CDR1 LGHNA and CDR2 YNFKEQ. Trimming pared 0 bases from V and 5 bases from J, leaving 10 bases between. This CDR3 spans 14 amino acids. The CDR3 region has the DNA TGTGCCAGCAGCCAAGAAGAGGGTCCGTATGGCTACACCTTC. Translating it yields CASSQEEGPYGYTF.

The rearrangement uses TRBV28 and TRBJ2-6; D unclear. V was pared by 5 bases and J by 0 bases, with 5 bases between. The CDR3 sequence is 14 residues long. Germline CDR1 and CDR2: MDHEN and SYDVKM. CDR3 amino acids: CASSPYSGANVLTF. Here the CDR3 DNA reads TGTGCCAGCAGTCCTTACTCTGGGGCCAACGTCCTGACTTTC.

The chain is built from TRBV6-4 and TRBJ2-3, with a tentative D call TRBD2 (5 bases). Trimming took 6 bases from V and 5 from J, leaving 12 bases between them. Germline V lookup: CDR1 MRHNA, CDR2 SNTAGT. The CDR3 is made up of 13 amino acids. CDR3 coding DNA: TGTGCCAGCAGCGGACTGGGCGGAGATACGCAGTATTTT. It yields the protein CASSGLGGDTQYF.

The rearrangement uses TRBV14 and TRBJ1-5; tentative D call: TRBD1 (5 bases). Germline V CDR1 and CDR2: SGHDN, FVKESK. V lost 1 base and J 1 base, leaving 11 bases between the germline ends. This CDR3 is 16 amino acids long. The CDR3 loop reads CASSQGGRASNQPQHF. The CDR3 region has the DNA TGTGCCAGCAGCCAAGGTGGCAGGGCGAGCAATCAGCCCCAGCATTTT.

This clone was observed a few times. The J gene is TRBJ1-1, the V gene TRBV18; possibly TRBD1 for D (5 bases). Trimming stripped 5 bases from V and 1 base from J, with 11 bases between. This CDR3 is built from 14 residues. Germline CDR1 and CDR2: KGHSH and LQKENI. The CDR3 DNA follows: TGTGCCAGCTCATCTGCCGGGGGGAACACTGAAGCTTTCTTT. Translated, it gives CASSSAGGNTEAFF. Drawing the rest from reference TRBV18 and TRBJ1-1, the complete variable domain is NAGVMQNPRHLVRRRGQEARLRCSPMKGHSHVYWYRQLPEEGLKFMVYLQKENIIDESGMPKERFSAEFPKEGPSILRIQQVVRGDSAAYFCASSSAGGNTEAFFGQGTRLTVV.

The genes are TRBV25-1 and TRBJ2-1; 7 nucleotides align to TRBD1. The V segment lost 2 bases and the J segment 8 bases; nucleotides outside the gene matches: 12. Per the germline V gene, CDR1 is MGHDK and CDR2 is SYGVNS. The CDR3 runs to 16 residues. The CDR3 DNA sequence: TGTGCCAGCAGTGAAGACTATGGCAGGGGGTCCGATGAGCAGTTCTTC. This sequence encodes CASSEDYGRGSDEQFF.

The rearrangement joins TRBV5-5 to TRBJ1-1; a possible D gene is TRBD1 (6 bases). There are 16 residues in the CDR3. Trimming took 5 bases from V and 5 from J, leaving 22 bases between them. CDR1 is SGHKS and CDR2 is YYEKEE in the germline V gene (reference sequence). The CDR3 DNA reads TGTGCCAGCAGTCCCAGCACGGCAGGGAGGGGGACTGAAGCTTTCTTT. This sequence encodes CASSPSTAGRGTEAFF.

The rearrangement joins TRBV24-1 to TRBJ2-2, with 10 bases aligning to TRBD2. The CDR3 has 18 residues. V shed 3 bases and J 2 bases; nucleotides not matched to a gene: 8. Germline V gene data show CDR1 as KGHDR and CDR2 as SFDVKD. CDR3 loop: CATSDGQRGGRNTGELFF. Written as DNA, the CDR3 is TGTGCCACCAGTGATGGTCAGCGGGGGGGGAGAAACACCGGGGAGCTGTTTTTT.

The gene calls are TRBV19 and TRBJ1-1; 9 nucleotides line up with TRBD1. The V gene end was trimmed by 5 bases and the J gene end by 6 bases; junction bases not matched to a gene: 4. The germline V gene has CDR1 LNHDA and CDR2 SQIVND (reference sequence). This CDR3 has 13 amino acids. Here the CDR3 reads CASSLWTGAEAFF. The CDR3 coding sequence is TGTGCCAGTAGTCTTTGGACAGGGGCTGAAGCTTTCTTT.

This chain connects TRBV30 to TRBJ2-3, with a tentative D call TRBD2 (6 bases). The V gene's germline CDR1 is GTSNPN and CDR2 SVGIG (reference sequence). This CDR3 has 14 amino acids. V dropped 2 bases and J dropped 1 base, with 10 bases sitting between them. The CDR3 loop reads CAWSSGLGTDTQYF. For the CDR3, the DNA is TGTGCCTGGAGTAGCGGGTTGGGCACAGATACGCAGTATTTT.

The chain joins TRBV27 to TRBJ1-5; D perhaps matches TRBD1 (6 bases). Trimming removed 3 bases at V and 6 bases at J, with 12 bases between. The CDR3 runs 14 residues. The V gene's germline CDR1 is MNHEY and CDR2 SMNVEV (reference sequence). CDR3 nucleotide sequence: TGTGCCAGCAGTTTCCAGTTGGGGGCTCAGCCCCAGCATTTT. It is translated as CASSFQLGAQPQHF.

This clone was seen only once. The chain carries TRBV19 and TRBJ2-4; TRBD2 might be the D (6 bases). The germline CDR1 and CDR2 sequences are LNHDA and SQIVND (reference sequence). Trimming took off 5 bases at V and 7 bases at J, with 15 bases between the two ends. The CDR3 runs 14 residues. The CDR3 coding sequence is TGTGCCAGTAGTGACGGGGACTTAGTGAACATTCAGTACTTC. It yields the protein CASSDGDLVNIQYF.

V usage is TRBV29-1 and J usage is TRBJ2-7; 8 positions match TRBD2. This CDR3 contains 13 residues. V trimming: 7 bases; J trimming: 5 bases; junction bases outside the gene matches: 10. Per the germline V gene, CDR1 is SQVTM and CDR2 is ANQGSEA. This CDR3 reads CSALPGGGHEQYF. In DNA, the CDR3 is TGCAGCGCCCTCCCCGGGGGGGGGCACGAGCAGTACTTC.

This chain joins TRBV5-5 and TRBJ2-3, with a tentative D call TRBD2 (5 bases). Trimming left V 4 bases short and J 2 bases short, with 23 bases between. CDR3 length: 18 residues. The V gene's germline CDR1 is SGHKS and CDR2 YYEKEE (reference sequence). CDR3 bases: TGTGCCAGCAGCCGACTATACTCAAACCTTCGCGACACAGATACGCAGTATTTT. It yields the protein CASSRLYSNLRDTDTQYF. Together with reference TRBV5-5 and TRBJ2-3, the CDR3 gives the full variable domain: DAGVTQSPTHLIKTRGQQVTLRCSPISGHKSVSWYQQVLGQGPQFIFQYYEKEERGRGNFPDRFSARQFPNYSSELNVNALLLGDSALYLCASSRLYSNLRDTDTQYFGPGTRLTVL.

This chain joins TRBV6-6 and TRBJ1-4; D is possibly TRBD1 (6 bases). The CDR3 has 14 residues. Trimming removed 6 bases from V and 5 bases from J, with 13 bases in between. The V gene's germline CDR1 is MNHNY and CDR2 SVGAGI (reference sequence). The CDR3 DNA reads TGTGCCAGCAGGACAGGCCCTACCAATGAAAAACTGTTTTTT. Translation: CASRTGPTNEKLFF.

The V and J genes are TRBV7-2 and TRBJ2-7, with D perhaps TRBD2 (6 bases). Trimming pared 3 bases from V and 0 bases from J, leaving 12 bases between. Germline V CDR1 and CDR2: SGHTA, FQGNSA. CDR3 length: 15 residues. CDR3 amino acids: CASSFHGGSSYEQYF. CDR3 in DNA: TGTGCCAGCAGCTTTCATGGAGGGAGCTCCTACGAGCAGTACTTC. Together with reference TRBV7-2 and TRBJ2-7, the CDR3 gives the full variable domain: GAGVSQSPSNKVTEKGKDVELRCDPISGHTALYWYRQSLGQGLEFLIYFQGNSAPDKSGLPSDRFSAERTGGSVSTLTIQRTQQEDSAVYLCASSFHGGSSYEQYFGPGTRLTVT.

The V call is TRBV10-3, the J call TRBJ2-3, with D possibly matching TRBD2 (5 bases). Germline loops: CDR1 ENHRY, CDR2 SYGVKD. The CDR3 extends over 13 amino acids. The V end lost 8 bases, the J end lost 4 bases, and 13 bases lay between the germline ends. Here the CDR3 reads CAISKEGPDTQYF. The CDR3 DNA sequence: TGTGCCATCTCCAAAGAGGGTCCAGATACGCAGTATTTT.